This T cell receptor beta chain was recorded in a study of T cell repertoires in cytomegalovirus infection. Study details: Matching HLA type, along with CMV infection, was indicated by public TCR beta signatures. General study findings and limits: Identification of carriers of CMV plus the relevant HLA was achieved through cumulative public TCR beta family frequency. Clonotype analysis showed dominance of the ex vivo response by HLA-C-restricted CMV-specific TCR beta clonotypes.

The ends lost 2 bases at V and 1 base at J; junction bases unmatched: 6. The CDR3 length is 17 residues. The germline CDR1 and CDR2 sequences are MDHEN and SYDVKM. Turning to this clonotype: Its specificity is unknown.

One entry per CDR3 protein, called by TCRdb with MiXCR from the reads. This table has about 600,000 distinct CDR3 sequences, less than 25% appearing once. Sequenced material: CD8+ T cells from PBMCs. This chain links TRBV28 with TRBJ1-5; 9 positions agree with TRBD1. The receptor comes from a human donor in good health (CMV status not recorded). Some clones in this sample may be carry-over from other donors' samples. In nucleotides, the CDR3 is TGTGCCAGCAGTTTAATGGGAGGACAGGGGAGCAATCAGCCCCAGCATTTT. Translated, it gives CASSLMGGQGSNQPQHF.